This T cell receptor beta chain stems from a study of T cells after yellow fever vaccination. Study observations and caveats: Any FACS-sorted repertoire could hold abundant clonotypes that contaminate it from the bulk population. Though weaker, the secondary response peaked faster, on day 5 versus 15.

The germline CDR1 and CDR2 sequences are ENHRY and SYGVKD. The CDR3 has 14 residues. J gave up 6 bases and V 3 bases, and 1 base lay outside the gene matches. Production of TCR cDNA was by 5'RACE template switching, which also added a universal primer site and UMIs. TCRdb redid the calling of the 5' RACE reads with MiXCR, one entry per CDR3 protein. The sample includes about 260,000 distinct CDR3 sequences, 13% of them seen just once. Of note for this clonotype: The antigen remains unidentified.

V gene TRBV10-3 combines with J gene TRBJ2-4, with 11 bases lining up with TRBD1. The sequencing used CD4+ T cells sorted from PBMCs, collected 45 days after the yellow fever booster vaccination. The sequence was obtained from a man under 40 who received the YFV17D yellow fever vaccine. CDR3 region: CAISDGTGGNIQYF. The CDR3 region has the DNA TGTGCCATCAGTGACGGGACAGGGGGAAACATTCAGTACTTC.